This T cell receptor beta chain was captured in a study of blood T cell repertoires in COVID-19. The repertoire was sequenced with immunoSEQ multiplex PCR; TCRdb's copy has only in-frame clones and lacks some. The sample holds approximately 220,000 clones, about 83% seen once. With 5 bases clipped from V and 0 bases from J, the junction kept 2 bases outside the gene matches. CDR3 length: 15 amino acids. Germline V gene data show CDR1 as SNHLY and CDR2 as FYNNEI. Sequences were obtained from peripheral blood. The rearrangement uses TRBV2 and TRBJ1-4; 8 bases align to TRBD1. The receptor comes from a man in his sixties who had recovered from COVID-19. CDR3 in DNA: TGTGCCAGCAGTTCGGGACAGGCAACTAATGAAAAACTGTTTTTT. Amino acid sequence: CASSSGQATNEKLFF.